The 25 T cell receptor beta chains in this list originate from one sample, sequenced in a study of cytomegalovirus exposure and HLA in healthy donors. 60 Vbeta and 13 Jbeta primers were used in PCR. The protocol was immunoSEQ multiplex PCR, while the TCRdb copy is restricted to in-frame clones and leaves out a portion. The sample holds 150,000 to 200,000 clones; roughly 77% are singletons and the top ten take about 2.6%. The sequenced sample consisted of PBMCs. The receptors were gathered from a woman between 40 and 55 years old in good health and CMV-seropositive.

The rearrangement uses TRBV7-2 and TRBJ1-2, with unresolved D. Trimming took 5 bases from V and 3 from J, leaving 16 bases between them. In germline, CDR1 is SGHTA, CDR2 FQGNSA. The CDR3 extends over 15 amino acids. In nucleotides, the CDR3 is TGTGCCAGCAGCCCGGGGAGAAGGCTATACTATGGCTACACCTTC. Translating gives CASSPGRRLYYGYTF.

The genes are TRBV18 and TRBJ2-4, with 8 bases matching TRBD2. This CDR3 has 16 residues. V trimming: 6 bases; J trimming: 7 bases; junction bases outside the gene matches: 14. Per germline, CDR1 KGHSH and CDR2 LQKENI. CDR3 region: CASSHSNAGGRNIQYF. CDR3 nucleotide sequence: TGTGCCAGCTCCCACTCGAACGCGGGGGGCAGGAACATTCAGTACTTC. The full variable domain, with the rest looked up from reference TRBV18 and TRBJ2-4, is NAGVMQNPRHLVRRRGQEARLRCSPMKGHSHVYWYRQLPEEGLKFMVYLQKENIIDESGMPKERFSAEFPKEGPSILRIQQVVRGDSAAYFCASSHSNAGGRNIQYFGAGTRLSVL.

This clone was picked up a small number of times. V gene TRBV15 combines with J gene TRBJ2-7; 8 bases align to TRBD1. The CDR3 runs 14 residues. Germline assignment: CDR1 LNHNV and CDR2 YYDKDF (reference sequence). Trimming removed 1 base from V and 3 bases from J; junction bases left unmatched: 2. CDR3 nucleotides: TGTGCCACCAGCAGAGGACAGGGGAACTACGAGCAGTACTTC. Protein product: CATSRGQGNYEQYF.

The gene calls are TRBV28 and TRBJ2-6; the D is unclear. CDR3 size: 15 residues. CDR1 MDHEN and CDR2 SYDVKM come from the germline V gene. V lost 5 bases and J 0 bases, leaving 8 bases between the germline ends. The DNA of the CDR3 is TGTGCCAGCAGTGACCCGGGCTCTGGGGCCAACGTCCTGACTTTC. Translated: CASSDPGSGANVLTF. The full variable domain, its missing parts supplied by reference TRBV28 and TRBJ2-6, is DVKVTQSSRYLVKRTGEKVFLECVQDMDHENMFWYRQDPGLGLRLIYFSYDVKMKEKGDIPEGYSVSREKKERFSLILESASTNQTSMYLCASSDPGSGANVLTFGAGSRLTVL.

The genes are TRBV2 and TRBJ2-5; a possible D gene is TRBD1 (6 bases). The CDR3 totals 12 residues. With 1 base removed from V and 9 bases from J, the gap between germline ends came to 9 bases. From germline, CDR1 is SNHLY and CDR2 FYNNEI. CDR3 nucleotides: TGTGCCAGCAGTGAAGACCAGGGGCCCCAGTACTTC. It specifies CASSEDQGPQYF.

Points on this clone: Other DNA sequences in the sample encode the same CDR3. V is TRBV2 and J is TRBJ1-2; 7 bases fit TRBD1. This CDR3 contains 17 residues. Looked up from germline, CDR1 is SNHLY and CDR2 is FYNNEI. The V segment lost 4 bases and the J segment 0 bases; nucleotides outside the gene matches: 11. The CDR3 sequence is CASSVDRAWISNYGYTF. CDR3 nucleotides: TGTGCCAGCAGTGTAGACAGGGCTTGGATTTCTAACTATGGCTACACCTTC. The full variable domain, completed using reference TRBV2 and TRBJ1-2, is EPEVTQTPSHQVTQMGQEVILRCVPISNHLYFYWYRQILGQKVEFLVSFYNNEISEKSEIFDDQFSVERPDGSNFTLKIRSTKLEDSAMYFCASSVDRAWISNYGYTFGSGTRLTVV.

This clone has only a few counts. The CDR3 DNA reads TGTGCCAGCAGCTTCCGGGACTATAATTCACCCCTCCACTTT. Encoded protein: CASSFRDYNSPLHF. This chain links TRBV13 with TRBJ1-6; no clear D gene. The V gene lost 3 bases and the J gene lost 3 bases, with 6 bases spanning the gap. Germline loops: CDR1 PRHDT, CDR2 FYEKMQ (reference sequence). This CDR3 spans 14 amino acids.

The rearrangement links TRBV9 to TRBJ2-1; 9 bases align to TRBD1. Germline lookup yields CDR1 SGDLS and CDR2 YYNGEE. V was clipped by 3 bases and J by 7 bases; unmatched bases: 2. This CDR3 region has 13 residues. The CDR3 region is CASSAGQGNEQFF. The CDR3 DNA reads TGTGCCAGCAGCGCGGGACAGGGAAATGAGCAGTTCTTC.

The V call is TRBV6-5, the J call TRBJ2-7, with 9 positions matching TRBD2. Germline CDR1 MNHEY, CDR2 SVGAGI. The CDR3 length is 16 residues. Trimming took 2 bases from V and 2 from J; bases not matched to a gene: 7. This CDR3 is CASSYDYSGGTYEQYF. The CDR3 DNA follows: TGTGCCAGCAGTTACGACTATAGCGGGGGAACCTACGAGCAGTACTTC.

The genes are TRBV5-8 and TRBJ2-1; 7 bases align to TRBD2. Germline trimming cut 1 base from V and 3 bases from J; bases unmatched to any gene: 7. The CDR3 extends over 16 amino acids. Germline assignment: CDR1 SGHTS and CDR2 YDEGEE. Here the CDR3 DNA reads TGTGCCAGCAGCTTGATGCTGCCGGGGGGCTACAATGAGCAGTTCTTC. It codes for CASSLMLPGGYNEQFF.

The rearrangement uses TRBV18 and TRBJ1-5; D perhaps matches TRBD1 (6 bases). CDR1 is KGHSH, CDR2 LQKENI, per germline. Trimming removed 5 bases at V and 7 bases at J, with 15 bases between. This CDR3 has 14 residues. CDR3 bases: TGTGCCAGCTCAAGGGGGGGGGATCGACAGCCCCAGCATTTT. As protein: CASSRGGDRQPQHF.

The chain has TRBV7-2 and TRBJ1-1, with 7 positions matching TRBD1. Trimming removed 5 bases from V and 4 bases from J; junction bases left unmatched: 7. Germline assignment: CDR1 SGHTA and CDR2 FQGNSA. The length of the CDR3 is 14 residues. Here the CDR3 reads CASSAQGGGTEAFF. The CDR3 bases are TGTGCCAGCAGCGCGCAGGGGGGAGGCACTGAAGCTTTCTTT.

This clone has a handful of counts. J is TRBJ1-1 and V is TRBV4-2; D gene uncertain. Trimming pared 1 base from V and 6 bases from J, leaving 15 bases between. Germline CDR1 is LGHNA and CDR2 is YNFKEQ. This CDR3 has 15 amino acids. The DNA of the CDR3 is TGTGCCAGCAGCCAAGTTAAGAGCGGATCGTCTGAAGCTTTCTTT. Its translation: CASSQVKSGSSEAFF.

The rearrangement joins TRBV4-2 to TRBJ2-6, with D perhaps TRBD2 (7 bases). Trimming cost V 1 base and J 1 base, with 14 bases left between them. From germline, CDR1 is LGHNA and CDR2 YNFKEQ. The CDR3 extends over 18 amino acids. In DNA form, the CDR3 reads TGTGCCAGCAGCCAAGTCGGGGGGCGCGCGTCTGGGGCCAACGTCCTGACTTTC. Translating it yields CASSQVGGRASGANVLTF.

This clone came up once. CDR3 sequence reads: CASSQSGQGAHEQYF. CDR3 coding DNA: TGCGCCAGCAGTCAATCAGGACAGGGGGCCCACGAGCAGTACTTC. This rearrangement joins TRBV23-1 to TRBJ2-7; 11 nucleotides align to TRBD1. TRBV23-1 is known as an ORF, though its function is uncertain. The V gene end was trimmed by 0 bases and the J gene end by 5 bases; junction bases not matched to a gene: 3. The CDR3 runs 15 residues.

About this clone: Compared with germline, one end of the junction differs, possibly owing to a read error. Other DNA sequences in this specimen translate into the identical CDR3. The rearrangement uses TRBV7-2 and TRBJ2-5; D is unclear. In germline, CDR1 is SGHTA, CDR2 FQGNSA. The CDR3 is made up of 13 amino acids. The CDR3 DNA reads TGTGCCAGCAGTTTAGTTCCGCAGGAGACCCAGTACTTC. This codes for CASSLVPQETQYF.

The V and J genes are TRBV9 and TRBJ2-1; D gene uncertain. CDR3 size: 13 residues. V lost 2 bases and J lost 8, with 11 bases in between. Germline lookup yields CDR1 SGDLS and CDR2 YYNGEE. The CDR3 bases are TGTGCCAGCAGCGTTTGGCAGGATGATGAGCAGTTCTTC. It translates to CASSVWQDDEQFF.

The chain joins TRBV6-5 to TRBJ2-3; 7 bases match TRBD2. CDR3 size: 13 residues. CDR1 and CDR2 from the germline V gene are MNHEY and SVGAGI. With V trimmed by 10 bases and J by 5 bases, 9 bases remained unmatched. CDR3 in amino acids: CATGGGVGDTQYF. The CDR3 DNA reads TGTGCCACGGGTGGGGGGGTTGGAGATACGCAGTATTTT.

Only a few counts were recorded for this clone. J is TRBJ2-7 and V is TRBV10-3, with 7 bases lining up with TRBD1. The CDR3 runs 12 residues. Germline V lookup: CDR1 ENHRY, CDR2 SYGVKD. V shed 10 bases and J 1 base; nucleotides not matched to a gene: 4. CDR3 amino acids: CATGTASYEQYF. The CDR3 DNA reads TGTGCCACCGGGACAGCATCCTACGAGCAGTACTTC.

The V call is TRBV7-9, the J call TRBJ2-1; 8 bases map to TRBD2. Per germline, CDR1 SEHNR and CDR2 FQNEAQ (reference sequence). Trimming took 2 bases from V and 3 from J; bases not matched to a gene: 9. This CDR3 comprises 17 residues. CDR3 DNA: TGTGCCAGCAGCTTACGCCTCGGGGGGGGAAGCTACAATGAGCAGTTCTTC. This sequence encodes CASSLRLGGGSYNEQFF.

The rearrangement joins TRBV6-5 to TRBJ2-7, with 7 bases fitting TRBD2. This CDR3 region has 15 residues. CDR1 is MNHEY, CDR2 SVGAGI, per germline. Germline trimming cut 0 bases from V and 2 bases from J; bases unmatched to any gene: 4. CDR3 in DNA: TGTGCCAGCAGTTACTCAGGGCGGGGGACCTACGAGCAGTACTTC. Its translation is CASSYSGRGTYEQYF.

This clone showed up just a few times. The chain employs TRBV7-2 and TRBJ1-2, with TRBD1 identical over 9 bases. CDR1 SGHTA and CDR2 FQGNSA come from the germline V gene. With 5 bases clipped from V and 0 bases from J, the junction kept 7 bases outside the gene matches. The CDR3 covers 16 residues. This chain's CDR3 is CASSRDRVSTNYGYTF. DNA for the CDR3: TGTGCCAGCAGCCGGGACAGGGTATCGACTAACTATGGCTACACCTTC. Complete variable domain (other parts from reference TRBV7-2 and TRBJ1-2): GAGVSQSPSNKVTEKGKDVELRCDPISGHTALYWYRQSLGQGLEFLIYFQGNSAPDKSGLPSDRFSAERTGGSVSTLTIQRTQQEDSAVYLCASSRDRVSTNYGYTFGSGTRLTVV.

In DNA form, the CDR3 reads TGTGCCTGGAGAGACAGACCCAAAAACATTCAGTACTTC. The encoded protein is CAWRDRPKNIQYF. The V and J genes are TRBV30 and TRBJ2-4, with D possibly matching TRBD1 (5 bases). V lost 3 bases and J 2 bases, leaving 8 bases between the germline ends. Germline V lookup: CDR1 GTSNPN, CDR2 SVGIG (reference sequence). This CDR3 has 13 amino acids. The complete variable domain, with remaining parts taken from reference TRBV30 and TRBJ2-4, reads SQTIHQWPATLVQPVGSPLSLECTVEGTSNPNLYWYRQAAGRGLQLLFYSVGIGQISSEVPQNLSASRPQDRQFILSSKKLLLSDSGFYLCAWRDRPKNIQYFGAGTRLSVL.

The CDR3 sequence: CASSWGDPGYTF. CDR3 in DNA: TGTGCCAGCAGTTGGGGGGATCCAGGCTACACCTTC. The gene calls are TRBV28 and TRBJ1-2, with a tentative D call TRBD1 (5 bases). CDR3 size: 12 residues. V lost 4 bases to trimming and J lost 8 bases, with 11 bases between them. The germline V gene has CDR1 MDHEN and CDR2 SYDVKM.

V gene TRBV10-3 combines with J gene TRBJ2-7; the match to TRBD1 covers 7 bases. CDR1 and CDR2 (germline): ENHRY, SYGVKD. Trimming removed 6 bases from V and 0 bases from J; junction bases left unmatched: 17. The CDR3 has 18 amino acids. The CDR3 DNA is TGTGCCATCAGCGCCATGACAGGGTCGGACCATAGCTCCTACGAGCAGTACTTC. It translates to CAISAMTGSDHSSYEQYF.